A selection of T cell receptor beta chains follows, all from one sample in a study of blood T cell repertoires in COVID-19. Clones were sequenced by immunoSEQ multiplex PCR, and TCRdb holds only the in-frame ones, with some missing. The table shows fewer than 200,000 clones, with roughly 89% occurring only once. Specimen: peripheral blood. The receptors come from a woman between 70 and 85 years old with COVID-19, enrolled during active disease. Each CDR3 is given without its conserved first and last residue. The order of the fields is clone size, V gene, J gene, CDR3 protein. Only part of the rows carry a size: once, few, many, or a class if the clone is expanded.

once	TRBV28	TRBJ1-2	ASSLPGYGYT
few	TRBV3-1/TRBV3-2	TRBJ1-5	ASSQGTGKVANQPQH
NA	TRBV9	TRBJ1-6	ASSETGTGLTPLH
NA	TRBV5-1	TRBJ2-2	ASRALAADTGELF
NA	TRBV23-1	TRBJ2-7	ASSQCRGQVSSYEQY
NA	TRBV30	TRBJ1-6	AWSTFSQGLGSPLH
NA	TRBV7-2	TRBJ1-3	ASSLDPSSGNTIY
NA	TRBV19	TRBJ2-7	ASAVTGGREQY
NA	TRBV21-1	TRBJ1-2	ASSKGVWNYGYT
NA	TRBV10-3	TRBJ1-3	AIGGQGNSGNTIY
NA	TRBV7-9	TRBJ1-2	ASSPQVSGYGYT
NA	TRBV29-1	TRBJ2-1	SVETSGSSSTYNEQF
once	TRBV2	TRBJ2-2	ASSAQGVLNTGELF
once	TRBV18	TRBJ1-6	ASSLGTSYGTGYNSPLH
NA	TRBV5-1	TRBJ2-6	ASSLGTYRSGANVLT
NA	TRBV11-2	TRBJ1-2	ASSLQAQGYYGYT
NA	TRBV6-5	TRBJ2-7	ASSRNGQLTYEQY
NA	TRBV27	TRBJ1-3	ASSYGTAHPGNTIY
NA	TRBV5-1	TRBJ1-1	ASSIDRDYTTF
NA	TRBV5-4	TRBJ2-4	ASSSPGQGLLAKNIQY
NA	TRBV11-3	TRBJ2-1	ASSQGRVSNEQF
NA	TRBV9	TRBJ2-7	ASSPSLGSSYEQY
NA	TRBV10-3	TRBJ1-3	AIGGQGAENTIY
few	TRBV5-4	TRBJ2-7	ASSSGQGLYEQY
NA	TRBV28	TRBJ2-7	ASKVGLAVYEQY
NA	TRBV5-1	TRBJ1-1	ASSLADTESTEAF
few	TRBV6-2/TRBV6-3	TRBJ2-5	ASSSGGETQY
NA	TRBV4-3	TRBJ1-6	ASSQGDGGSLH
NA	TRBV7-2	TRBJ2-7	ASSLDGGEQY
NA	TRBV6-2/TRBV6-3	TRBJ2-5	ASSYVGATQETQY
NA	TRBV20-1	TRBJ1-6	SASRQGNSPLH
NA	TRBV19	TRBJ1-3	ASSSTGSAGNTIY
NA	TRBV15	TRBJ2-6	ATSRDRGGANVLT
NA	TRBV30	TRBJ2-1	ACRDRFNEQF
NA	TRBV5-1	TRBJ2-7	ASSLAGTGEQY
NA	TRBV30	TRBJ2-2	AWSVRGYSGELF
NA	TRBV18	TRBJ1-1	ASSPPNRDNTEAF
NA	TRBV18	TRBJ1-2	ASSRERQIYGYT
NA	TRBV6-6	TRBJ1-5	ASSTRDRGSNQPQH
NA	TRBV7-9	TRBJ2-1	ASSTGLAGWYYNEQF
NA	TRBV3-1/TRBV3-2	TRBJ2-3	ASSQDRDTQY
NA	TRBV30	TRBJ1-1	AWSGGRSTEAF
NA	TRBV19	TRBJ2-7	ASSSGRTTGEQY
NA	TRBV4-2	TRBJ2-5	ASSQAGTRVQETQY
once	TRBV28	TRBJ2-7	ASRLTSNYEQY
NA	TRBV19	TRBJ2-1	ASRTDSPPYNEQF
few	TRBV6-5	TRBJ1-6	ASSMARENSPLH
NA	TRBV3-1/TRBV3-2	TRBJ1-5	ASSLDIRRNQPQH
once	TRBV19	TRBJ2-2	ASSLRGRSVGELF